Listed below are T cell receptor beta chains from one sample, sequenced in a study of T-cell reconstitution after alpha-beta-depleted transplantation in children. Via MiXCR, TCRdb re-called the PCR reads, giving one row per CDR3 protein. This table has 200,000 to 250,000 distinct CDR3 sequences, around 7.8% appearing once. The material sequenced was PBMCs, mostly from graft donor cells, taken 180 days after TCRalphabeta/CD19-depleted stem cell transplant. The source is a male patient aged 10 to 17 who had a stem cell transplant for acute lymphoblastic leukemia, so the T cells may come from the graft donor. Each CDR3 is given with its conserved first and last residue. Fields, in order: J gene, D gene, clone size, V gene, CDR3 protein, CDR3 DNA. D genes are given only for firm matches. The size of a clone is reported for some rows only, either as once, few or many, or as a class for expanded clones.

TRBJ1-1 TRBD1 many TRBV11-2 CASSHDRALAFF TGTGCCAGCAGCCACGACAGGGCTTTAGCTTTCTTT
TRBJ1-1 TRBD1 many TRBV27 CASSSTTGGSEAFF TGTGCCAGCAGTTCAACGACAGGGGGCTCTGAAGCTTTCTTT
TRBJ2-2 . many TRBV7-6 CASSLGQSFTGELFF TGTGCCAGCAGCTTAGGGCAGAGTTTCACCGGGGAGCTGTTTTTT
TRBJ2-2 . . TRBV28 CASRKTSGARELFF TGTGCCAGCAGGAAGACTAGTGGGGCCAGGGAGCTGTTTTTT
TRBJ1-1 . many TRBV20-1 CSARDYSPTEAFF TGCAGTGCTAGAGATTACTCTCCTACTGAAGCTTTCTTT
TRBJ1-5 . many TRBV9 CASSPGRTNQPQHF TGTGCCAGCAGCCCCGGACGGACTAATCAGCCCCAGCATTTT
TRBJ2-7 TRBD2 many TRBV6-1 CASSDVPSGRYEQYF TGTGCCAGCAGTGACGTTCCTAGCGGGAGGTACGAGCAGTACTTC
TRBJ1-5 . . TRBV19 CASSIQGPQPQHF TGTGCCAGTAGTATCCAGGGCCCTCAGCCCCAGCATTTT
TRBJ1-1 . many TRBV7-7 CASSLEGGTEAFF TGTGCCAGCAGCCTAGAGGGGGGCACTGAAGCTTTCTTT
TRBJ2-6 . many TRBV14 CASSQVAGTEAGGANVLTF TGTGCCAGCAGCCAAGTTGCAGGGACGGAGGCCGGCGGGGCCAACGTCCTGACTTTC
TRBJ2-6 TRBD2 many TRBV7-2 CASRPRLAGDLSGANVLTF TGTGCCAGCCGCCCCCGGTTAGCGGGGGACCTCTCTGGGGCCAACGTCCTGACTTTC
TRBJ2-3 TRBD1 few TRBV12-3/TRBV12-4 CASSFVRGLDTQYF TGTGCCAGCAGTTTTGTCAGGGGGCTAGATACGCAGTATTTT
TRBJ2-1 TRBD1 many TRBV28 CASSLAGDRVFNEQFF TGTGCCAGCAGTCTGGCCGGGGACAGGGTGTTCAATGAGCAGTTCTTC
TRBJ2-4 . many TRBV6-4 CANMPPETFFYF TGTGCCAACATGCCTCCAGAGACTTTTTTTTACTTC
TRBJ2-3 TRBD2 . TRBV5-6 CAMAPGPSGAGLITDTQYF TGTGCCATGGCCCCCGGGCCTAGCGGGGCAGGATTAATCACAGATACGCAGTATTTT
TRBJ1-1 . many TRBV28 CASSPLGNTEAFF TGTGCCAGCAGTCCACTGGGAAACACTGAAGCTTTCTTT
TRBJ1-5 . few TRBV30 CAWSVRGRGQPQHF TGTGCCTGGAGTGTACGGGGGAGAGGTCAGCCCCAGCATTTT
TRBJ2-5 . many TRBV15 CATSRGGLGGPQYF TGTGCCACCAGCAGAGGGGGTTTGGGGGGGCCCCAGTACTTC
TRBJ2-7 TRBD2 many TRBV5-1 CASSSGTGLGEQYF TGCGCCAGCAGCTCCGGGACGGGACTAGGCGAGCAGTACTTC
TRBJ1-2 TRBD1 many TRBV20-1 CSARNIVGDRLHYGYTF TGCAGTGCTAGAAATATAGTAGGGGACAGATTACACTATGGCTACACCTTC
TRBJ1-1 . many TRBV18 CASSPYEGQKNTEAFF TGTGCCAGCTCACCATACGAGGGGCAGAAGAACACTGAAGCTTTCTTT
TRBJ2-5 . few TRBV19 CASSGRDSGLYQETQYF TGTGCCAGTAGTGGTCGGGACAGCGGGCTGTACCAAGAGACCCAGTACTTC
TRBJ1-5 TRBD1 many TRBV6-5 CASSYSPGGQPQHF TGTGCCAGCAGTTACTCTCCAGGGGGGCAGCCCCAGCATTTT
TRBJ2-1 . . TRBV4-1 CASSRPWGEQFF TGCGCCAGCAGCCGGCCATGGGGAGAGCAGTTCTTC
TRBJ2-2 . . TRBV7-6 CASSLDEVFTGELFF TGTGCCAGCAGCTTAGATGAGGTTTTCACCGGGGAGCTGTTTTTT
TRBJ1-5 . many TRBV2 CASSKTVILSNQPQHF TGTGCCAGCAGTAAGACAGTGATACTTAGCAATCAGCCCCAGCATTTT
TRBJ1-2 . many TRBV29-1 CSVDNRAPYGYTF TGCAGCGTTGATAACAGGGCCCCCTATGGCTACACCTTC
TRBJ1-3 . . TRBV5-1 CASSPTGRGTGNTIYF TGCGCCAGCAGCCCTACAGGGAGAGGCACTGGAAACACCATATATTTT
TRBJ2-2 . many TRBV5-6 CASSLAWQANTGELFF TGTGCCAGCAGCTTGGCCTGGCAGGCTAACACCGGGGAGCTGTTTTTT
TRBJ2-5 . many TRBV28 CASSSEGRQLETQYF TGTGCCAGCAGTTCCGAGGGACGACAGCTAGAGACCCAGTACTTC
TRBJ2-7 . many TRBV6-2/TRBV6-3 CASNPIRSAEQYF TGTGCCAGCAATCCGATTCGGAGTGCCGAGCAGTACTTC
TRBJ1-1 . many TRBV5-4 CASSSLLDTEAFF TGTGCCAGCAGCTCCCTTTTAGACACTGAAGCTTTCTTT
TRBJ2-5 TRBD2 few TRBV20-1 CSARVPTSLQETQYF TGCAGTGCTAGAGTCCCGACTAGCCTACAAGAGACCCAGTACTTC
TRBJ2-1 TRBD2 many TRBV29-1 CSVDRLAGAHNEQFF TGCAGCGTTGACCGACTAGCGGGAGCTCACAATGAGCAGTTCTTC
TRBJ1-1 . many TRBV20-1 CSARSGQGNTEAFF TGCAGTGCTAGATCAGGGCAGGGAAACACTGAAGCTTTCTTT
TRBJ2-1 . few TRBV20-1 CSASLLRDSIGWGNEQFF TGCAGTGCTAGTCTCCTCCGGGACTCCATAGGGTGGGGGAATGAGCAGTTCTTC
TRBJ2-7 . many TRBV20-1 CSANPGQRSSYEQYF TGCAGTGCTAACCCGGGTCAGCGGAGCTCCTACGAGCAGTACTTC
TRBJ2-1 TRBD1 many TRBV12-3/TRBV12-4 CASGTGGWNEQFF TGTGCCAGCGGGACAGGGGGTTGGAATGAGCAGTTCTTC
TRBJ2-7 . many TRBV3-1 CASSQVRPAYEQYF TGTGCCAGCAGCCAAGTCAGGCCAGCCTACGAGCAGTACTTC
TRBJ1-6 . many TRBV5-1 CASSPLDLRSPLHF TGCGCCAGCAGCCCATTGGACCTTCGTTCACCCCTCCACTTT
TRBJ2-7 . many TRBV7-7 CASSPHPGYEQYF TGTGCTAGCAGCCCACACCCCGGTTACGAGCAGTACTTC
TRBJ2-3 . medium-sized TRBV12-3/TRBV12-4 CASSFGGHLDTQYF TGTGCCAGCAGTTTTGGTGGGCATTTGGATACGCAGTATTTT
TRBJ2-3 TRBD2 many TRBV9 CASSFRLAGGGTDTQYF TGTGCCAGCAGCTTCCGACTAGCGGGGGGCGGCACAGATACGCAGTATTTT